Listed below are T cell receptor beta chains from one sample, sequenced in a study of blood T cell repertoires in COVID-19. Libraries were prepared by immunoSEQ multiplex PCR; TCRdb keeps only in-frame clonotypes and omits some of them. The top ten hold under 3% of the sample, which has some 150,000 clones, 70% to 90% seen once. The sequencing input was peripheral blood. The receptor set was obtained from a woman between 35 and 50 years old with active or convalescent COVID-19. The CDR3 runs from the conserved cysteine through the conserved F or W. D genes are given only for firm matches. Rows may omit the clone size; those that give it use once, few, many or a size class.

d_gene	v_gene	j_gene	len	abundance	CDR3nt	CDR3aa
TRBD1	TRBV7-7	TRBJ2-5	14	NA	TGTGCCAGCAGCCTAACAGGGGTCGGAGAGACCCAGTACTTC	CASSLTGVGETQYF
NA	TRBV6-5	TRBJ1-1	14	NA	TGTGCCAGCAGTCCATACAGGAGGAACACTGAAGCTTTCTTT	CASSPYRRNTEAFF
TRBD2	TRBV11-2	TRBJ2-5	15	NA	TGTGCCAGCCGGACGACTAGCGCCCTCGGAGAGACCCAGTACTTC	CASRTTSALGETQYF
NA	TRBV12-3/TRBV12-4	TRBJ1-2	13	NA	TGTGCCAGCAGCCAGGTACTAGACGATGGCTACACCTTC	CASSQVLDDGYTF
NA	TRBV14	TRBJ1-5	13	NA	TGTGCCAGCAGCCAGTCAAAAAATCAGCCCCAGCATTTT	CASSQSKNQPQHF
TRBD1	TRBV15	TRBJ1-1	14	NA	TGTGCCACCAGCACAACAGGGGGGGACACTGAAGCTTTCTTT	CATSTTGGDTEAFF
TRBD1	TRBV15	TRBJ2-2	15	NA	TGTGCCACCAGCAACGGGGACAGGGACACCGGGGAGCTGTTTTTT	CATSNGDRDTGELFF
NA	TRBV11-3	TRBJ2-1	15	NA	TGTGCCAGCATCCCGAACAAGCCGGGGGATAGTGAGCAGTTCTTC	CASIPNKPGDSEQFF
TRBD1	TRBV4-2	TRBJ1-2	15	few	TGTGCCAGCAGCCACCGGACAGGGCCCAACTATGGCTACACCTTC	CASSHRTGPNYGYTF
TRBD1	TRBV4-1	TRBJ1-1	15	few	TGCGCCAGCAGCCTCCCGGACAGGGAGGCCACTGAAGCTTTCTTT	CASSLPDREATEAFF
TRBD2	TRBV7-6	TRBJ2-6	16	NA	TGTGCCAGCAGCCTTGGGGGAGGGCCTGGGGCCAACGTCCTGACTTTC	CASSLGGGPGANVLTF
NA	TRBV19	TRBJ2-6	14	many	TGTGCCAGTACCCCGGTAGCTGGGGCCAACGTCCTGACTTTC	CASTPVAGANVLTF
TRBD1	TRBV24-1	TRBJ1-2	16	NA	TGTGCCACCAGTCCCCGACAGGGGGCAACCTCCTATGGCTACACCTTC	CATSPRQGATSYGYTF
NA	TRBV6-5	TRBJ1-1	12	NA	TGTGCCAGCAGTCCCCTCAACACTGAAGCTTTCTTT	CASSPLNTEAFF
TRBD2	TRBV6-2/TRBV6-3	TRBJ2-1	16	NA	TGTGCCAGCAGTTACTCGACCCGCGGGAGTGGAAATGAGCAGTTCTTC	CASSYSTRGSGNEQFF
NA	TRBV18	TRBJ1-3	16	NA	TGTGCCAGCTCACCGAGAACAGTCAGCTCTGGAAACACCATATATTTT	CASSPRTVSSGNTIYF
NA	TRBV27	TRBJ2-1	14	NA	TGTGCCAGCAGTTTAACCGGGCTCTCGGGGGAGCAGTTCTTC	CASSLTGLSGEQFF
NA	TRBV4-1	TRBJ2-3	15	few	TGCGCCAGCAGCCAGGCTGAGTCCAGGACAGATACGCAGTATTTT	CASSQAESRTDTQYF
TRBD1	TRBV18	TRBJ2-7	14	few	TGTGCCAGCTCACCCGACAGGGGTTCCTACGAGCAGTACTTC	CASSPDRGSYEQYF
NA	TRBV6-4	TRBJ2-2	14	few	TGTGCCAGCAGATACAGGGAGAGCACCGGGGAGCTGTTTTTT	CASRYRESTGELFF
NA	TRBV6-2/TRBV6-3	TRBJ1-2	14	NA	TGTGCCAGCAGTTACGAGGGGGAAAACTATGGCTACACCTTC	CASSYEGENYGYTF
TRBD1	TRBV2	TRBJ1-5	14	NA	TGTGCCAGCAGGGACAGGGGGCATGATCAGCCCCAGCATTTT	CASRDRGHDQPQHF
TRBD1	TRBV29-1	TRBJ1-1	16	NA	TGCAGCGCGATATTCAGGGGGCGGCGATCGGGCACTGAAGCTTTCTTT	CSAIFRGRRSGTEAFF
TRBD1	TRBV5-6	TRBJ1-1	15	NA	TGTGCCAGCAAACAGGGGCCCCTCCTGAACACTGAAGCTTTCTTT	CASKQGPLLNTEAFF
NA	TRBV7-9	TRBJ2-5	14	NA	TGTGCCAGCAGCTCACGAAGTACCGTGGTCGGGCAGTACTTC	CASSSRSTVVGQYF
TRBD1	TRBV29-1	TRBJ1-2	15	NA	TGCAGCGTTGAAGCCGGGACAGCTTCTAACTATGGCTACACCTTC	CSVEAGTASNYGYTF
NA	TRBV12-3/TRBV12-4	TRBJ2-5	12	NA	TGTGCCAGCAGTTTAGCAGGGGCTACCCAGTACTTC	CASSLAGATQYF